These 18 T cell receptor beta chains came from one sample sequenced in a study of shared clonotypes between healthy human individuals. Only in-frame clones appear in the TCRdb table, and some are missing; sequencing was by immunoSEQ multiplex PCR. This table has 2 million to 2.5 million clones, just under 95% appearing once. Terminally differentiated effector memory CD45RA+ cells were excluded by CCR7 positive selection of CD45RO-negative cells. The specimen was naive CD8+ T cells sorted from blood. The receptors stem from a man in his late teens or twenties in good health.

The chain recombines TRBV6-6 with TRBJ2-1, with 9 bases matching TRBD2. The germline V gene encodes CDR1 MNHNY and CDR2 SVGAGI (reference sequence). Trimming took 5 bases from V and 5 from J; bases not matched to a gene: 4. The CDR3 is 14 residues long. CDR3 nucleotide sequence: TGTGCCAGCAGTCGACTAGCGGAAGACAATGAGCAGTTCTTC. This codes for CASSRLAEDNEQFF.

The chain employs TRBV19 and TRBJ1-5, with D tentatively TRBD1 (6 bases). V was clipped by 0 bases and J by 4 bases, with 19 bases between them. CDR3 size: 18 residues. Germline CDR1 reads LNHDA; CDR2 reads SQIVND (reference sequence). CDR3 coding DNA: TGTGCCAGTAGTATAGACCCAACAGGGCCCCATGGGAATCAGCCCCAGCATTTT. It yields the protein CASSIDPTGPHGNQPQHF.

The chain carries TRBV5-1 and TRBJ2-1; maybe TRBD2 (6 bases). The V gene's germline CDR1 is SGHRS and CDR2 YFSETQ. This CDR3 is built from 17 residues. V gave up 0 bases and J gave up 2 bases, with 15 bases separating them. CDR3 loop: CASSLVGGVSAYNEQFF. CDR3 bases: TGCGCCAGCAGCTTGGTTGGAGGGGTAAGCGCCTACAATGAGCAGTTCTTC.

The chain is built from TRBV5-1 and TRBJ2-3; tentatively, D is TRBD2 (5 bases). In germline, CDR1 is SGHRS, CDR2 YFSETQ. Trimming stripped 1 base from V and 5 bases from J, with 17 bases between. This CDR3 is 16 amino acids long. The CDR3 DNA reads TGCGCCAGCAGCTTGCTTCTGGGGAGTGGAATAGATACGCAGTATTTT. Its translation is CASSLLLGSGIDTQYF.

Worth noting for this clone: The same CDR3 also results from other DNA sequences found in this sample. The chain couples TRBV19 to TRBJ2-7; D possibly corresponds to TRBD2 (5 bases). The CDR3 covers 14 residues. CDR1 is LNHDA, CDR2 SQIVND, per germline (reference sequence). V lost 5 bases and J lost 0, with 11 bases in between. The CDR3 spells CASSSQDSSYEQYF. The DNA of the CDR3 is TGTGCCAGTAGTTCTCAGGACTCCTCCTACGAGCAGTACTTC.

V gene TRBV19 combines with J gene TRBJ2-7; D is uncertain. CDR3 length equals 14 residues. Trimming took 3 bases from V and 2 from J, leaving 11 bases between them. CDR1 is LNHDA, CDR2 SQIVND, per germline (reference sequence). The CDR3 sequence is CASSIRYETYEQYF. The DNA for the CDR3 is TGTGCCAGTAGTATCCGATATGAGACCTACGAGCAGTACTTC.

The chain recombines TRBV15 with TRBJ2-1; D gene unclear. The CDR3 has 15 amino acids. The germline V gene has CDR1 LNHNV and CDR2 YYDKDF (reference sequence). V was pared by 1 base and J by 2 bases, with 9 bases between. CDR3 amino acids: CATSRAAITYNEQFF. For the CDR3, the DNA is TGTGCCACCAGCAGAGCAGCTATAACCTACAATGAGCAGTTCTTC.

The gene calls are TRBV4-1 and TRBJ2-7; weak D call: TRBD2 (6 bases). Germline CDR1 MGHRA, CDR2 YSYEKL. The ends were cut back, 1 base at V and 0 bases at J, with 10 bases in the middle. This CDR3 has 15 residues. The CDR3 region has the DNA TGCGCCAGCAGCCAAGTGTGGGAGGCCTCCTACGAGCAGTACTTC. It specifies CASSQVWEASYEQYF.

The V call is TRBV10-3, the J call TRBJ2-7; 9 bases are shared with TRBD1. V lost 9 bases to trimming and J lost 3 bases; unmatched junction nucleotides: 9. The CDR3 sequence is 14 residues long. The germline gives CDR1 ENHRY, CDR2 SYGVKD. The CDR3 spells CAISLRDRDYEQYF. DNA of the CDR3: TGTGCCATAAGTCTTCGGGACAGGGACTACGAGCAGTACTTC.

The chain combines TRBV7-9 with TRBJ2-6; no clear D. V was clipped by 2 bases and J by 2 bases, with 13 bases between them. The CDR3 is made up of 17 amino acids. CDR1 SEHNR and CDR2 FQNEAQ come from the germline V gene (reference sequence). The CDR3 DNA reads TGTGCCAGCAGCTTAAATTTGGGAAAAGCTGGGGCCAACGTCCTGACTTTC. Protein sequence: CASSLNLGKAGANVLTF. Variable domain in full (rest from reference TRBV7-9 and TRBJ2-6): DTGVSQNPRHKITKRGQNVTFRCDPISEHNRLYWYRQTLGQGPEFLTYFQNEAQLEKSRLLSDRFSAERPKGSFSTLEIQRTEQGDSAMYLCASSLNLGKAGANVLTFGAGSRLTVL.

This sequence joins TRBV7-2 and TRBJ2-1, with 11 bases matching TRBD2. Germline loops: CDR1 SGHTA, CDR2 FQGNSA. This CDR3 spans 18 amino acids. The junction had 5 bases not matched to a gene; V was cut back by 1 base and J by 0 bases. Written as DNA, the CDR3 is TGTGCCAGCAGCTTAGTCCTCACTAGCGGGAGCTCCTACAATGAGCAGTTCTTC. Translated, it gives CASSLVLTSGSSYNEQFF.

The chain links TRBV2 to TRBJ2-7, with 11 bases that match TRBD1. The CDR3 is 16 residues long. V dropped 6 bases and J dropped 2; count of bases not matched to a gene: 9. Germline CDR1 and CDR2: SNHLY and FYNNEI. CDR3 protein: CASRPRTGQGAYEQYF. The CDR3, as DNA: TGTGCCAGCAGGCCTCGTACGGGACAGGGGGCCTACGAGCAGTACTTC.

The chain is built from TRBV29-1 and TRBJ2-2; 14 bases are a match to TRBD2. The length of the CDR3 is 16 residues. In germline, CDR1 is SQVTM, CDR2 ANQGSEA. With 6 bases clipped from V and 1 base from J, the junction kept 4 bases outside the gene matches. CDR3 in DNA: TGCAGCGTCTTGGGACTAGCGGGGGTGAACACCGGGGAGCTGTTTTTT. Its translation: CSVLGLAGVNTGELFF.

This clone was recorded once. The chain employs TRBV5-4 and TRBJ2-1; D is undetermined. Looked up from germline, CDR1 is SGHNT and CDR2 is YYREEE (reference sequence). The CDR3 length is 12 residues. Between the trimmed V and J ends, which lost 3 bases and 7 bases, there was a span of 8 bases. Written as DNA, the CDR3 is TGTGCCAGCAGCTACGGCCCGAATGAGCAGTTCTTC. Its protein product is CASSYGPNEQFF.

Details on this clone: The sample carries other DNA sequences with the same CDR3. The CDR3: CASSYSTGGTEAFF. The CDR3 DNA follows: TGTGCCAGCAGTTACTCGACAGGGGGCACTGAAGCTTTCTTT. V and J are TRBV6-5 and TRBJ1-1; 9 bases agree with TRBD1. This CDR3 has 14 residues. Germline V CDR1 and CDR2: MNHEY, SVGAGI. V dropped 0 bases and J dropped 4; count of bases not matched to a gene: 0.

J is TRBJ2-1 and V is TRBV6-5; weak D call: TRBD2 (5 bases). V was cut by 0 bases and J by 8 bases, with 17 bases left in between. Germline V CDR1 and CDR2: MNHEY, SVGAGI. CDR3 length: 16 amino acids. This CDR3 is CASSYSMGAVRDEQFF. The CDR3, as DNA: TGTGCCAGCAGTTACTCGATGGGAGCGGTACGGGATGAGCAGTTCTTC.

This chain joins TRBV6-5 and TRBJ2-1; possible D gene TRBD1, 7 bases. V was clipped by 9 bases and J by 5 bases, with 14 bases between them. This CDR3 has 13 amino acids. Per the germline V gene, CDR1 is MNHEY and CDR2 is SVGAGI. DNA of the CDR3: TGTGCCAGTGCAGGGGGGCGACACAATGAGCAGTTCTTC. It specifies CASAGGRHNEQFF.

This clone appeared once. The genes are TRBV5-1 and TRBJ2-7, with 9 nucleotides matching TRBD1. The germline gives CDR1 SGHRS, CDR2 YFSETQ. The CDR3 sequence is 14 residues long. With 4 bases clipped from V and 5 bases from J, the junction kept 7 bases outside the gene matches. The CDR3 loop reads CASSRGTGNDEQYF. DNA of the CDR3: TGCGCCAGCAGCCGGGGGACAGGGAACGACGAGCAGTACTTC.